This is a list of T cell receptor beta chains from one sample in a study of cytomegalovirus exposure and HLA in healthy donors. Only in-frame clones appear in the TCRdb table, and some are missing; sequencing was by immunoSEQ multiplex PCR. The sample yields some 150,000 clones, 86% seen once. Sequenced material: PBMCs. The receptors derive from a man aged 18 to 29 in good health and CMV-seropositive. The CDR3 runs from the conserved cysteine through the conserved F or W.

TRBV7-6,CASSVGETYEQYF
TRBV6-5,CASSKTGVQPQHF
TRBV27,CASSRTSGSFADTQYF
TRBV4-2,CASSPSTSGGGTDTQYF
TRBV4-3,CASSQGSRTSAETQYF
TRBV27,CASSPRTSQADTQYF
TRBV6-1,CASSERQGTDTQYF
TRBV18,CASSPTADYNSPLHF
TRBV7-9,CASSLGGQPQHF
TRBV6-1,CASSEGQTTEAFF